What follows are 2 T cell receptor beta chains derived from one specimen sequenced in a study of sequential checkpoint blockade in melanoma. Generated by immunoSEQ multiplex PCR, the TCRdb table keeps only in-frame clones and is missing some. The sample consists of 5,500 to 7,000 clones, roughly 21% of them appearing once. The treatment is: randomized to nivolumab then ipilimumab (arm A) or the reverse (arm B). Source: tumor tissue (inferred from file names), taken from a patient given nivolumab and ipilimumab in sequence. These receptors originate from a human donor with melanoma.

This chain uses TRBV23-1 with TRBJ1-2, with D tentatively TRBD1 (5 bases). TRBV23-1 qualifies as an ORF whose function is uncertain. The CDR3 consists of 16 residues. Trimming left V 6 bases short and J 8 bases short, with 25 bases between. CDR3 amino acids: CASSQEVRRGPSGYTF. In DNA, the CDR3 is TGCGCCAGCAGCCAAGAAGTCAGGCGGGGCCCTTCGGGCTACACCTTC.

The CDR3 coding sequence is TGTGCCAGCAGCCAAGCTAGCGGGAGCGACACAGATACGCAGTATTTT. This translates into CASSQASGSDTDTQYF. This chain uses TRBV11-3 with TRBJ2-3, with 10 nucleotides matching TRBD2. Germline V gives CDR1 SGHNT, CDR2 YENEEA. The CDR3 loop spans 16 amino acids. The trim removed 5 bases at V and 2 bases at J, leaving 7 bases unmatched.